This TCR beta chain comes out of a study of radiation and T cells in renal cell carcinoma (TCRdb year 2020). Context from the whole study: A total of some 51 samples underwent TCR beta sequencing, made up of approximately 26 tumors and some 27 peripheral blood samples. The final blood draw took place at 4 weeks after radiation, the same time as nephrectomy. In the approximately 49 samples combined, some 4,000,000 unique CDR3 nucleotide sequences were found, encoding 3,000,000 or so unique CDR3 amino acid sequences.

Points the paper makes about the study in general: In blood, the top tumor clonotypes increased between baseline and 2 weeks post-radiation and then shrank by 4 weeks, which suggests that tumor-resident clones expanded only transiently. Because the trial had a single-armed design, the trial could not examine how radiation dose or scheduling affected the TCR repertoire. No pretreatment tumor biopsies were available, so the baseline intratumoral presence of clonotypes could not be determined. Blood repertoire dynamics were not followed beyond 4 weeks after treatment.

The V end loses 5 bases and the J end loses 1 base, and a stretch of 9 bases separates them. Sequences MNHEY (CDR1) and SMNVEV (CDR2) are obtained from the germline V gene (reference sequence). From cysteine to phenylalanine, the CDR3 is 14 amino acids long. Here the CDR3 DNA is all that survives: 42 bases in frame from base 1. As concerns this clone: Its antigen is currently not known. The sample holds no much larger clone one base away, and base qualities are not on file.

Per the publication, the time point label means: blood 4 weeks post-SBRT, at nephrectomy. The treatment or condition label of this sample denotes: 15 Gy SBRT to primary tumor, nephrectomy 4 weeks later. The samples were drawn from a clinical trial, where primary renal cell carcinomas were treated with 15 Gy of stereotactic body radiation therapy and then removed by nephrectomy 4 weeks afterward. Serial peripheral blood from radiation-treated patients was sampled at baseline, 2 weeks and 4 weeks after SBRT to track tumor-enriched clonotypes. Every patient had renal cell carcinoma of clear cell pathology. The QIAamp DNA Blood Mini Kit (Qiagen) was used to prepare genomic DNA for TCR sequencing. The analyses included only samples that passed all quality control checks. TCR beta libraries were generated from genomic DNA with the immunoSEQ kit, following the manufacturer's recommendations. To prepare libraries, a first multiplex PCR with proprietary primers was run, followed by a second PCR that added unique barcodes, and a bead cleanup was done after each round. Each sample batch included a kit-provided positive control reaction and a negative control reaction. The final libraries were assessed on an Agilent 4200 TapeStation D1000 ScreenTape, pooled by volume, and quantified by qPCR. Sequencing ran on an Illumina NextSeq500 with a MidOutput 150-cycle cartridge, using 156 Read1 and 15 Index1 cycles with kit custom primers. The pooled library was loaded at approximately 0.96 pM, and 20% PhiX control was spiked in. The paper's data handling went like this. Vendor-processed data were analyzed in R, with a clonotype defined as all T cells sharing the same CDR3 nucleotide sequence. For clone abundance analyses, frequencies were normalized to the 10,000 most abundant clones per sample. Public T cell clones, averaging fewer than five per sample, were removed before analysis. An abundance difference of at least 32-fold between compartments was the criterion for calling clonotypes tumor-enriched or baseline blood-enriched. A beta-binomial differential abundance model was used to identify clonotypes that were expanded or contracted between blood time points. Tumor-blood repertoire similarity was measured with the Baroni-Urbani and Buser coefficient, and group comparisons used two-tailed Wilcoxon tests in R. TCRdb re-hosts the immuneACCESS table, in-frame sequences only. Its copies lack some clones; in the studies checked, an unresolved V gene accounts for under half of them, and the cause for the rest is not known. V and J calls and clone size come straight from that table; D and trimming were deduced from the DNA. In this sample the table shows about 77,000 clones, approximately 82% of which occur a single time. About 2.5% of the sample comes from the top ten.

The specimen comprised blood, sampled from a patient whose treatment included radiotherapy and nephrectomy. The chain joins TRBV27 to TRBJ1-5; TRBD1 is a weak D gene call, 5 bases matching. The TCR originated in a woman aged 60-75 years with renal cell carcinoma. The DNA sequence reads TGTGCCAGCAGTATGGGGCAGAGCAATCAGCCCCAGCATTTT. The translation is CASSMGQSNQPQHF.